This note documents a single T cell receptor beta chain sequence. Its antigen is as yet unknown. This sample stems from a study of T-cell memory formation after mild COVID-19. General study results and limits: Whether second-wave clones peaking at day 37 were SARS-CoV-2 specific went unconfirmed. Some responding clones appeared in pre-infection memory, suggesting cross-reactive memory joined.

With constant-segment primers, 5'RACE yielded cDNA libraries of TCR alpha and TCR beta that carried sample barcodes and UMIs. MiXCR was run by TCRdb on the 5' RACE reads, yielding one entry per CDR3 protein. The table has some 130,000 distinct CDR3 sequences, roughly 6% seen once. This CDR3 has 14 residues. The V gene's germline CDR1 is SQVTM and CDR2 ANQGSEA. V lost 6 bases and J lost 6; bases outside the gene matches: 13. The chain has TRBV29-1 and TRBJ2-7; 8 nucleotides agree with TRBD2. The sequenced material came from PBMCs or a T cell subset sorted from them (not recorded which). The receptor comes from an adult woman who had mild COVID-19 (a few samples of this study predate the infection). Cell type and time point are not known. DNA for the CDR3: TGCAGCGTCCGGGCCCAGCGGGAGTTGTTCGAGCAGTACTTC. Residues: CSVRAQRELFEQYF.